This entry lists 32 T cell receptor beta chains sequenced from one sample in a study of T-cell memory formation after mild COVID-19. TCRdb passed the 5' RACE reads through MiXCR, listing each CDR3 protein once. There are approximately 100,000 distinct CDR3 sequences in the sample; roughly 11% occur only once, and approximately 40% lies in the top ten. The sample taken for sequencing was PBMCs or a T cell subset sorted from them (not recorded which). The receptors originated from a man between 18 and 29 years old who had mild COVID-19 (a few samples of this study predate the infection). Cell type and time point are not known.

This chain uses TRBV6-5 with TRBJ1-4, with D tentatively TRBD1 (5 bases). Between the trimmed V and J ends, which lost 0 bases and 5 bases, there was a span of 10 bases. The CDR3 extends over 15 amino acids. Germline values: CDR1 MNHEY, CDR2 SVGAGI. CDR3 sequence: CASSYSIGGNEKLFF. The CDR3 region has the DNA TGTGCCAGCAGTTACTCGATCGGGGGAAATGAAAAACTGTTTTTT.

This clonotype was seen only a few times. The chain combines TRBV5-1 with TRBJ2-7; 7 bases map to TRBD1. The CDR3 has 14 residues. V dropped 5 bases and J dropped 2; count of bases not matched to a gene: 7. Germline CDR1 SGHRS, CDR2 YFSETQ. CDR3 sequence reads: CASRGQITPYEQYF. The CDR3 DNA is TGCGCCAGCAGGGGACAGATAACTCCCTACGAGCAGTACTTC.

As regards this clonotype: An end of the junction differs from the germline gene, which may be a read error. This rearrangement joins TRBV9 to TRBJ1-2; 8 bases align to TRBD1. The germline gives CDR1 SGDLS, CDR2 YYNGEE. The CDR3 runs 16 residues. CDR3 region: CDSSRGQEGIRSGYTF. In nucleotides, the CDR3 is TGTGACAGCAGCCGGGGACAGGAGGGTATAAGGTCTGGCTACACCTTC.

A few counts support this clonotype. This chain's CDR3 is CASSSDRTNTQYF. CDR3 bases: TGCGCCAGCAGCTCCGACAGGACAAATACGCAGTATTTT. The V and J genes are TRBV5-1 and TRBJ2-3, with D possibly being TRBD1 (6 bases). Looked up from germline, CDR1 is SGHRS and CDR2 is YFSETQ. V was clipped by 3 bases and J by 7 bases, with 12 bases between them. The CDR3 loop spans 13 amino acids.

This clonotype was seen more than once but under ten times. The rearrangement uses TRBV5-6 and TRBJ2-7, with 12 bases matching TRBD1. V lost 4 bases to trimming and J lost 7 bases; unmatched junction nucleotides: 6. The CDR3 totals 14 residues. Germline values: CDR1 SGHDT, CDR2 YYEEEE. The CDR3 spells CASSAGQGAREQYF. CDR3 nucleotides: TGTGCCAGCAGCGCGGGACAGGGGGCGAGGGAGCAGTACTTC.

The chain has TRBV12-3 or TRBV12-4 and TRBJ1-1; the match to TRBD1 covers 10 bases. J gave up 4 bases and V 3 bases, and 5 bases lay outside the gene matches. The CDR3 has 15 residues. CDR3 amino acids: CASSLTGGWSTEAFF. Here the CDR3 DNA reads TGTGCCAGCAGTTTGACAGGGGGCTGGAGCACTGAAGCTTTCTTT.

This clonotype was counted only a few times. V and J are TRBV21-1 and TRBJ1-5; the table's D call of TRBD1 was not tested on the DNA. TRBV21-1 is flagged as a pseudogene. CDR3 length: 14 amino acids. DNA for the CDR3: TGTGCCAGCAGCGCCAGGGTAAACTATCAGCCCCAGCATTTT. This sequence encodes CASSARVNYQPQHF.

This clonotype was seen a handful of times. The chain recombines TRBV5-4 with TRBJ2-7; no reliable D call. Trimming shortened V by 1 base and J by 3 bases, and 8 bases separated the two germline ends. CDR3 length equals 13 residues. The germline V gene has CDR1 SGHNT and CDR2 YYREEE (reference sequence). CDR3 protein: CASSLRDNYEQYF. The CDR3 DNA reads TGTGCCAGCAGCTTGAGAGACAACTACGAGCAGTACTTC.

The chain recombines TRBV20-1 with TRBJ1-2, with 8 bases fitting TRBD1. V lost 0 bases to trimming and J lost 4 bases; unmatched junction nucleotides: 7. The CDR3 extends over 15 amino acids. Germline values: CDR1 DFQATT, CDR2 SNEGSKA (reference sequence). The CDR3 loop reads CSARERSGGVYGYTF. The CDR3, as DNA: TGCAGTGCTAGAGAGCGCTCAGGGGGCGTCTATGGCTACACCTTC.

V usage is TRBV3-1 and J usage is TRBJ1-1; D not certain. The germline V and J ends were trimmed by 1 base and 2 bases, with 17 bases remaining between them. Germline CDR1 is LGHDT and CDR2 is YNNKEL (reference sequence). This CDR3 has 17 amino acids. Written as DNA, the CDR3 is TGTGCCAGCAGCCAAGCTGTGGCGCTGACCTTAAACACTGAAGCTTTCTTT. Translating it yields CASSQAVALTLNTEAFF.

This clonotype was found a few times. V and J are TRBV29-1 and TRBJ1-1; no clear D gene. The V end lost 5 bases, the J end lost 1 base, and 5 bases lay between the germline ends. Germline V gene sequence: CDR1 SQVTM, CDR2 ANQGSEA. The length of the CDR3 is 11 residues. The chain's CDR3 is CSVWTNTEAFF. CDR3 nucleotide sequence: TGCAGCGTTTGGACGAACACTGAAGCTTTCTTT.

This chain joins TRBV6-5 and TRBJ2-1; either TRBD1 or TRBD2 may supply D (5 bases each). Trimming removed 6 bases at V and 4 bases at J, with 13 bases between. The CDR3 contains 14 residues. CDR1 is MNHEY, CDR2 SVGAGI, per germline. The CDR3 loop is CASRRPGPYNEQFF. The CDR3 bases are TGTGCCAGCAGACGGCCGGGACCATACAATGAGCAGTTCTTC.

This chain uses TRBV4-3 with TRBJ2-2, with a weak D call TRBD2 (6 bases). The length of the CDR3 is 16 residues. V was pared by 0 bases and J by 4 bases, with 12 bases between. Per germline, CDR1 LGHNA and CDR2 YSLEER. CDR3 bases: TGCGCCAGCAGCCAAGATCGCGTGGAGGGCACCGGGGAGCTGTTTTTT. Translation: CASSQDRVEGTGELFF.

This clonotype appeared a few times. This rearrangement joins TRBV7-9 to TRBJ2-7; D call uncertain. V gave up 6 bases and J gave up 1 base, with 10 bases separating them. Germline V gives CDR1 SEHNR, CDR2 FQNEAQ (reference sequence). The CDR3 extends over 13 amino acids. The CDR3 protein is CASRYSFSYEQYF. The CDR3 DNA reads as TGTGCCAGCAGATACAGTTTTTCCTACGAGCAGTACTTC.

Comment on this clonotype: The germline gene is not matched at one end of the junction; a read error may be the cause. The rearrangement joins TRBV7-7 to TRBJ2-1; D is possibly TRBD1 (6 bases). CDR3 size: 15 residues. Germline CDR1 SSHAT, CDR2 FNYEAQ (reference sequence). The CDR3 is CASSRGHGSENEQFF. The DNA for the CDR3 is TGTGCTAGCAGCCGGGGACATGGTAGCGAAAATGAGCAGTTCTTC.

This rearrangement joins TRBV5-1 to TRBJ1-2, with a tentative D call TRBD1 (5 bases). Germline CDR1 reads SGHRS; CDR2 reads YFSETQ. CDR3 length: 17 amino acids. V gave up 0 bases and J gave up 7 bases, with 22 bases separating them. CDR3 sequence reads: CASSLEWTFPGVGGYTF. The CDR3 bases are TGCGCCAGCAGCTTGGAATGGACATTTCCAGGCGTGGGTGGCTACACCTTC. Full variable domain (remainder filled in from reference TRBV5-1 and TRBJ1-2): KAGVTQTPRYLIKTRGQQVTLSCSPISGHRSVSWYQQTPGQGLQFLFEYFSETQRNKGNFPGRFSGRQFSNSRSEMNVSTLELGDSALYLCASSLEWTFPGVGGYTFGSGTRLTVV.

The chain uses TRBV24-1 and TRBJ1-5, with no clear D. V was trimmed by 9 bases and J by 7 bases, leaving 12 bases between them. Germline CDR1 KGHDR, CDR2 SFDVKD. This CDR3 contains 12 residues. The CDR3 protein is CATGTMGQPQHF. The CDR3 nucleotides are TGTGCCACCGGAACCATGGGACAGCCCCAGCATTTT.

The gene calls are TRBV28 and TRBJ2-1; D could derive from TRBD1 or TRBD2 (5 bases each). Trimming took off 6 bases at V and 4 bases at J, with 10 bases between the two ends. The CDR3 is 13 amino acids. Germline CDR1 is MDHEN and CDR2 is SYDVKM. The CDR3 DNA follows: TGTGCCAGCAGCACCGGGGCATACAATGAGCAGTTCTTC. Protein product: CASSTGAYNEQFF.

The rearrangement links TRBV5-5 to TRBJ1-5; tentative D call: TRBD1 (5 bases). Germline CDR1 and CDR2: SGHKS and YYEKEE (reference sequence). The CDR3 is 13 residues long. The ends were cut back, 2 bases at V and 2 bases at J, with 5 bases in the middle. The CDR3 is CASSLQGNQPQHF. CDR3 nucleotides: TGTGCCAGCAGCTTACAGGGCAATCAGCCCCAGCATTTT.

This clonotype was observed many times. The chain links TRBV6-5 to TRBJ2-3; D is uncertain. The germline gives CDR1 MNHEY, CDR2 SVGAGI. With 2 bases removed from V and 4 bases from J, the gap between germline ends came to 13 bases. The CDR3 sequence is 15 residues long. CDR3 sequence reads: CASSYEFKHSDTQYF. The DNA for the CDR3 is TGTGCCAGCAGTTACGAATTTAAGCACTCAGATACGCAGTATTTT.

This sequence joins TRBV5-5 and TRBJ1-1; D remains ambiguous. From germline, CDR1 is SGHKS and CDR2 YYEKEE (reference sequence). CDR3 size: 14 residues. With 1 base removed from V and 4 bases from J, the gap between germline ends came to 11 bases. The CDR3 sequence is CASSLTVRSTEAFF. CDR3 DNA sequence: TGTGCCAGCAGCTTGACGGTGCGGAGCACTGAAGCTTTCTTT.

V is TRBV7-2 and J is TRBJ1-2, with no clear D. The CDR3 has 15 residues. CDR1 and CDR2 (germline): SGHTA, FQGNSA. The V gene lost 8 bases and the J gene lost 2 bases, with 18 bases spanning the gap. CDR3 DNA: TGTGCCAGCGGACTGGGTCTGGGGAGCAACTATGGCTACACCTTC. It translates to CASGLGLGSNYGYTF.

This clonotype was seen only a few times. V usage is TRBV4-1 and J usage is TRBJ2-3; 9 nucleotides line up with TRBD2. CDR1 is MGHRA, CDR2 YSYEKL, per germline. The CDR3 is made up of 16 amino acids. J was trimmed by 1 base and V by 4 bases; bases with no gene match: 6. The CDR3 loop reads CASSPRGGAGTDTQYF. In DNA form, the CDR3 reads TGCGCCAGCAGCCCTCGCGGGGGGGCCGGCACAGATACGCAGTATTTT.

The count of this clonotype is one. V is TRBV9 and J is TRBJ2-5; 7 bases agree with TRBD1. The V gene end was trimmed by 5 bases and the J gene end by 3 bases; junction bases not matched to a gene: 4. The CDR3 is 13 amino acids. Germline lookup yields CDR1 SGDLS and CDR2 YYNGEE. The CDR3 loop is CASSAGQEETQYF. CDR3 DNA sequence: TGTGCCAGCAGTGCAGGACAGGAAGAGACCCAGTACTTC.

The chain combines TRBV29-1 with TRBJ2-3; D is ambiguous. In germline, CDR1 is SQVTM, CDR2 ANQGSEA. This CDR3 has 15 amino acids. V dropped 5 bases and J dropped 5 bases, with 20 bases sitting between them. The DNA of the CDR3 is TGCAGCGTTAGCCCCCCCGGCGCCGCGAGAGATACGCAGTATTTT. This codes for CSVSPPGAARDTQYF.

This clonotype was counted only a few times. The V and J genes are TRBV29-1 and TRBJ2-7; D might be TRBD1 (6 bases). Deletions cut 4 bases from V and 2 bases from J, with 9 bases between. The CDR3 runs to 12 residues. Germline V gene data show CDR1 as SQVTM and CDR2 as ANQGSEA. This CDR3 reads CSVGRGTYEQYV. In DNA, the CDR3 is TGCAGCGTTGGAAGGGGGACCTACGAGCAGTACGTC.

This clonotype has at least ten counts. The chain is built from TRBV6-5 and TRBJ2-1; D possibly corresponds to TRBD2 (6 bases). The CDR3 is made up of 15 amino acids. Looked up from germline, CDR1 is MNHEY and CDR2 is SVGAGI. With 0 bases removed from V and 1 base from J, the gap between germline ends came to 7 bases. The CDR3 reads CASSYSGGSYNEQFF. CDR3 nucleotide sequence: TGTGCCAGCAGTTACTCGGGAGGATCCTACAATGAGCAGTTCTTC.

This clonotype was picked up many times. The J gene is TRBJ2-5, the V gene TRBV6-5; D gene uncertain. Germline V CDR1 and CDR2: MNHEY, SVGAGI. The CDR3 is 15 amino acids. Trimming removed 0 bases from V and 4 bases from J, with 12 bases in between. Here the CDR3 reads CASSYSDAGGETQYF. CDR3 sequence (DNA): TGTGCCAGCAGTTACTCCGATGCAGGTGGAGAGACCCAGTACTTC.

This clonotype turned up a few times. The chain uses TRBV11-2 and TRBJ2-5; 7 bases map to TRBD2. Germline V gene sequence: CDR1 SGHAT, CDR2 FQNNGV. The ends lost 1 base at V and 5 bases at J; junction bases unmatched: 7. The CDR3 is 15 amino acids. The CDR3 region is CASSLVGGTRETQYF. Here the CDR3 DNA reads TGTGCCAGCAGCTTAGTCGGGGGGACGAGGGAGACCCAGTACTTC.

The chain is built from TRBV19 and TRBJ1-1; D might be TRBD1 (5 bases). The CDR3 is 15 amino acids. The V gene lost 1 base and the J gene lost 1 base, with 10 bases spanning the gap. Germline lookup yields CDR1 LNHDA and CDR2 SQIVND (reference sequence). The CDR3, as DNA: TGTGCCAGTAGTATAGCCCCGGGGGGGAACACTGAAGCTTTCTTT. Protein: CASSIAPGGNTEAFF.

V usage is TRBV29-1 and J usage is TRBJ1-2; D remains unclear. V gave up 3 bases and J gave up 7 bases, with 12 bases separating them. Germline loops: CDR1 SQVTM, CDR2 ANQGSEA. The CDR3 length is 12 residues. This CDR3 reads CSVDHPEAGYTF. The CDR3 DNA reads TGCAGCGTTGACCACCCTGAGGCTGGCTACACCTTC.

Many counts were recorded for this clonotype. The genes are TRBV7-9 and TRBJ1-2, with D possibly matching TRBD1 (5 bases). The V gene lost 8 bases and the J gene lost 5 bases, with 18 bases spanning the gap. The CDR3 runs to 14 residues. Germline-derived CDR1 and CDR2 are SEHNR and FQNEAQ (reference sequence). The CDR3 sequence is CASDLVGAPYGYTF. The CDR3 DNA is TGTGCCAGCGATTTAGTCGGGGCCCCTTATGGCTACACCTTC.